This T cell receptor beta chain was sequenced during a study of blood T cell repertoires in COVID-19. Participants spanned ages about 18 to 90 years and resided in around 25 US areas. The CDR3 covers 15 residues. Germline CDR1 reads SGHDN; CDR2 reads FVKESK. V shed 1 base, J shed 4 bases, and the junction held 4 bases outside the gene matches. Authors' methods: Estimated nucleated cell counts came from reference gene primer amplification. Repertoires were generated with immunoSEQ multiplex PCR, while TCRdb's copy carries only in-frame clones and drops some. Clone size and V and J calls were adopted from that table, with D and trimming inferred from the DNA. The profile shows more than 350,000 clones, just under 90% of them singletons.

The sequenced material came from PBMCs or T cells enriched from blood (not recorded which). The chain carries TRBV14 and TRBJ1-3; 7 bases are a match to TRBD1. The source is a woman between 45 and 60 years old who had recovered from COVID-19. The CDR3 DNA sequence: TGTGCCAGCAGCCAAGTTCGGGACAGAGGAAACACCATATATTTT. It is translated as CASSQVRDRGNTIYF.